This TCR beta chain derives from a study of post-analysis software for immune sequencing data. Study at large: Courses of disease covered relapsing-remitting, secondary progressive and progressive-relapsing multiple sclerosis. Whole-study findings and limits: Samples made in the same batch grouped tightly together by F measure. When patients were compared with controls, about five TRBV segments were more frequent, TRBV5-6, TRBV5-1 and TRBV20-1 among them.

Unique molecular identifiers featured in each of the TCR beta cDNA libraries. TCRdb ran MiXCR on the PCR reads and lists one entry per CDR3 protein. The sample carries roughly 410,000 distinct CDR3 sequences, 30% to 45% recorded once. In this sample, this clonotype turned up many times. Its antigen is undetermined. V lost 5 bases and J lost 5, with 8 bases in between. The CDR3 is made up of 12 amino acids. Germline CDR1 SGHVS, CDR2 FQNEAQ. The chain employs TRBV7-8 and TRBJ2-3; D is undetermined. Input material: blood. The receptor was isolated from a girl aged 5-17 years with multiple sclerosis. The CDR3 region is CASSPMVDTQYF. The DNA of the CDR3 is TGTGCCAGCAGCCCCATGGTAGATACGCAGTATTTT.